This T cell receptor beta chain originates from a study of CD4 T cells in relation to SARS-CoV-2 and coronaviruses. Study as a whole: Controls used an HIV-1 Nef peptide pool or no peptide.

A word on this clone: The antigen is not known.

The V gene end was trimmed by 9 bases and the J gene end by 0 bases; junction bases not matched to a gene: 7. Germline CDR1 WSHSY, CDR2 SAAADI. CDR3 length: 17 amino acids. Unexposed donor CD4+ T cells date from 2011-2018, before the COVID-19 pandemic. CD4+ T cells were isolated from the cells after roughly 11 days of culture. PBMCs were plated at two million per well in IL-2-containing medium. Sequencing used immunoSEQ multiplex PCR; TCRdb keeps in-frame clones, though not all of them. The profile covers under 20,000 clones, with about 80% appearing a single time and roughly 25% taken by the ten largest.

This TCR came from a human donor in good health. J is TRBJ2-1 and V is TRBV10-2; 14 bases are a match to TRBD2. Sequencing was performed on CD4+ T cells from PBMCs, cultured in vitro. CDR3 loop: CARETSGRVSSYNEQFF. The CDR3 DNA is TGCGCCAGAGAGACTAGCGGGAGGGTCAGCTCCTACAATGAGCAGTTCTTC.